These 27 T cell receptor beta chains share one sample of origin, sequenced in a study of T cells in Graves' hyperthyroidism and ophthalmopathy. The CDR3 regions of TCR beta were amplified from RNA transcripts. TCR CDR3 regions were first amplified by RT-PCR with HTBI primers. TCRdb independently ran MiXCR on the multiplex PCR reads; one entry per CDR3 protein. The sample holds about 600,000 distinct CDR3 sequences; 11% to 15% are singletons and the top ten take about 7%. Input material: blood. All receptors come from a woman aged 18-29 years with Graves' ophthalmopathy.

At least ten counts were recorded for this clonotype. V usage is TRBV5-1 and J usage is TRBJ1-5; 7 positions match TRBD1. The junction had 4 bases not matched to a gene; V was cut back by 4 bases and J by 0 bases. CDR1 and CDR2 from the germline V gene are SGHRS and YFSETQ. The CDR3 runs 15 residues. The CDR3: CASSPGQDSNQPQHF. CDR3 nucleotide sequence: TGCGCCAGCAGCCCTGGACAGGATAGCAATCAGCCCCAGCATTTT.

This clonotype was seen only once. This clone may be a read error of a much larger clone one base away. This chain uses TRBV20-1 with TRBJ2-2, with TRBD2 matching 11 bases. This CDR3 is built from 15 residues. Germline V gene lookup returns CDR1 DFQATT and CDR2 SNEGSKA (reference sequence). As DNA, the CDR3 is TGCAGTGCTAGGGTTAGCGGGAGGGTCACCGGGGAGCCGTTTTTT. It specifies CSARVSGRVTGEPFF.

The chain has TRBV6-2 or TRBV6-3 and TRBJ2-7; no firm D call. This CDR3 region has 12 residues. Germline CDR1 MNHEY, CDR2 SVGEGT. Trimming cost V 7 bases and J 7 bases, with 14 bases left between them. This chain's CDR3 is CASNDPVREQYF. CDR3 bases: TGTGCCAGCAACGACCCCGTAAGAGAGCAGTACTTC.

This clonotype came up many times. The V call is TRBV13, the J call TRBJ1-1, with TRBD1 as a possible D gene (6 bases). The CDR3 is 13 amino acids. V dropped 4 bases and J dropped 6 bases, with 12 bases sitting between them. Germline values: CDR1 PRHDT, CDR2 FYEKMQ (reference sequence). CDR3: CASSSGTSAEAFF. Written as DNA, the CDR3 is TGTGCCAGCAGCTCCGGGACATCAGCTGAAGCTTTCTTT.

This clonotype was detected only a few times. V gene TRBV7-9 combines with J gene TRBJ1-4; 9 bases match TRBD1. Germline-derived CDR1 and CDR2 are SEHNR and FQNEAQ (reference sequence). The junction had 3 bases not matched to a gene; V was cut back by 1 base and J by 3 bases. The CDR3 sequence is 16 residues long. The CDR3 is CASSLEGQGSNEKLFF. The CDR3 DNA sequence: TGTGCCAGCAGCTTAGAAGGACAGGGGTCTAATGAAAAACTGTTTTTT.

This clonotype was counted a few times. The gene calls are TRBV5-8 and TRBJ1-1, with TRBD1 as a possible D gene (5 bases). Trimming cost V 4 bases and J 2 bases, with 12 bases left between them. The CDR3 runs 14 residues. Germline V gives CDR1 SGHTS, CDR2 YDEGEE. The CDR3 spells CASSKGLLNTEAFF. The CDR3 nucleotides read TGTGCCAGCAGCAAGGGACTTTTAAACACTGAAGCTTTCTTT.

The CDR3 DNA sequence: TGTGCCAGCAGCCAAGCGTATGGGACAGGGGAACTTCCGAACACCGGGGAGCTGTTTTTT. Translation gives CASSQAYGTGELPNTGELFF. This chain joins TRBV3-1 and TRBJ2-2; 10 bases are shared with TRBD1. V gave up 1 base and J gave up 0 bases; unmatched junction bases: 11. This CDR3 is 20 amino acids long. From germline, CDR1 is LGHDT and CDR2 YNNKEL (reference sequence).

Worth noting for this clonotype: This could be a read error, since a much larger clone is one nucleotide away. V gene TRBV12-3 or TRBV12-4 combines with J gene TRBJ1-6; the D is unclear. The CDR3 has 15 amino acids. CDR3 sequence reads: CASSPRGRINLPLHF. The CDR3 DNA reads TGTGCCAGCAGTCCCAGAGGACGGATCAATTTACCCCTCCACTTT.

This clonotype came up many times. The chain employs TRBV3-1 and TRBJ1-1; no firm D call. Germline V gene data show CDR1 as LGHDT and CDR2 as YNNKEL (reference sequence). The CDR3 sequence is 13 residues long. V lost 2 bases and J 4 bases, leaving 8 bases between the germline ends. CDR3 DNA sequence: TGTGCCAGCAGCCAACAGTCCGTCACTGAAGCTTTCTTT. This sequence encodes CASSQQSVTEAFF. The full variable domain, in which reference TRBV3-1 and TRBJ1-1 provide the parts outside the CDR3, is DTAVSQTPKYLVTQMGNDKSIKCEQNLGHDTMYWYKQDSKKFLKIMFSYNNKELIINETVPNRFSPKSPDKAHLNLHINSLELGDSAVYFCASSQQSVTEAFFGQGTRLTVV.

Regarding this clonotype: A much larger clonotype is one base distant, so this may be a read error. The chain uses TRBV7-9 and TRBJ1-1; no definite D call. Germline assignment: CDR1 SEHNR and CDR2 FQNEAQ (reference sequence). This CDR3 spans 13 amino acids. V lost 5 bases and J 11 bases, leaving 18 bases between the germline ends. The CDR3 DNA reads as TGTGCCAGCAGCCCCGGTGGGTCTTTAAGGGCTTTCTTT. Translating it yields CASSPGGSLRAFF. The full variable domain, completed using reference TRBV7-9 and TRBJ1-1, is DTGVSQNPRHKITKRGQNVTFRCDPISEHNRLYWYRQTLGQGPEFLTYFQNEAQLEKSRLLSDRFSAERPKGSFSTLEIQRTEQGDSAMYLCASSPGGSLRAFFGQGTRLTVV.

This clonotype was recorded a few times. The genes are TRBV18 and TRBJ2-1; D is perhaps TRBD2 (6 bases). Germline CDR1 is KGHSH and CDR2 is LQKENI. Trimming took 6 bases from V and 7 from J, leaving 19 bases between them. The CDR3 loop spans 15 amino acids. In nucleotides, the CDR3 is TGTGCCAGCTCCCTCCGGGACTGGGATGAGAATGAGCAGTTCTTC. This codes for CASSLRDWDENEQFF.

This clonotype was recorded many times. J is TRBJ2-3 and V is TRBV12-3 or TRBV12-4; 8 bases fit TRBD1. This CDR3 contains 14 residues. The trim removed 8 bases at V and 4 bases at J, leaving 8 bases unmatched. The CDR3 sequence is CASPGTGIADTQYF. CDR3 DNA: TGTGCCAGCCCCGGGACAGGTATAGCAGATACGCAGTATTTT.

This clonotype was found many times. This chain uses TRBV12-3 or TRBV12-4 with TRBJ2-5; D remains ambiguous. There are 13 residues in the CDR3. Trimming pared 3 bases from V and 2 bases from J, leaving 7 bases between. Written as DNA, the CDR3 is TGTGCCAGCAGTTTGGCGATACAAGAGACCCAGTACTTC. As protein: CASSLAIQETQYF.

For this clonotype: At one of its ends the junction is not consistent with the germline gene, which may arise from a read error. The chain employs TRBV9 and TRBJ2-3; D assignment may be TRBD1 or TRBD2 (5 bases each). CDR1 is SGDLS, CDR2 YYNGEE, per germline. The CDR3 sequence is 16 residues long. This CDR3 is CASSVTGTASTGTQYF. CDR3 bases: TGTGCCAGCAGCGTCACCGGGACGGCCAGCACAGGTACGCAGTATTTT. Full variable domain (outside the CDR3, taken from reference TRBV9 and TRBJ2-3): DSGVTQTPKHLITATGQRVTLRCSPRSGDLSVYWYQQSLDQGLQFLIQYYNGEERAKGNILERFSAQQFPDLHSELNLSSLELGDSALYFCASSVTGTASTGTQYFGPGTRLTVL.

In its sample, this clonotype was seen many times. The V call is TRBV11-3, the J call TRBJ1-2; D perhaps matches TRBD1 (6 bases). This CDR3 is built from 14 residues. From germline, CDR1 is SGHNT and CDR2 YENEEA. Between the trimmed V and J ends, which lost 6 bases and 8 bases, there was a span of 19 bases. In nucleotides, the CDR3 is TGTGCCAGCAGTCGCGATCCAGGGGCTTGGGGCTACACCTTC. Encoded protein: CASSRDPGAWGYTF.

A few counts support this clonotype. V is TRBV5-5 and J is TRBJ1-1; no clear D. This CDR3 spans 13 amino acids. V was shortened by 0 bases and J by 9 bases, with 12 bases between the two germline ends. Germline V CDR1 and CDR2: SGHKS, YYEKEE (reference sequence). CDR3 sequence reads: CASSLVQSEKAFF. The CDR3 region has the DNA TGTGCCAGCAGCTTGGTTCAATCGGAGAAAGCTTTCTTT.

This clonotype was detected ten times or more. The gene calls are TRBV9 and TRBJ2-7; TRBD2 aligns across 8 bases. The CDR3 extends over 16 amino acids. CDR1 is SGDLS and CDR2 is YYNGEE in the germline V gene. Trimming cost V 4 bases and J 2 bases; bases outside gene matches: 11. DNA for the CDR3: TGTGCCAGCAGCCCCCTCGGATTAGCGGGAACCTACGAGCAGTACTTC. Encoded protein: CASSPLGLAGTYEQYF.

This clonotype was seen ten or more times. This chain uses TRBV3-1 with TRBJ2-2; D gene ambiguous. V was shortened by 1 base and J by 2 bases, with 5 bases between the two germline ends. The CDR3 loop spans 14 amino acids. Per germline, CDR1 LGHDT and CDR2 YNNKEL (reference sequence). The CDR3 here is CASSQVVNTGELFF. In nucleotides, the CDR3 is TGTGCCAGCAGCCAAGTAGTAAACACCGGGGAGCTGTTTTTT.

This clonotype has a count of ten or more. The rearrangement uses TRBV3-1 and TRBJ2-1, with 10 bases identical to TRBD2. Germline CDR1 reads LGHDT; CDR2 reads YNNKEL (reference sequence). This CDR3 contains 16 residues. The trim removed 4 bases at V and 3 bases at J, leaving 6 bases unmatched. The CDR3 here is CASSRASGSLYNEQFF. The CDR3 DNA reads TGTGCCAGCAGCCGGGCTAGCGGGAGCCTCTACAATGAGCAGTTCTTC.

This sequence joins TRBV4-2 and TRBJ2-5, with 11 bases aligning to TRBD2. V shed 0 bases, J shed 6 bases, and the junction held 12 bases outside the gene matches. Germline CDR1 LGHNA, CDR2 YNFKEQ. CDR3 length equals 18 residues. CDR3 nucleotides: TGTGCCAGCAGCCAAGATGGTCAGTCGGCTAGCGGGAGGAAGACCCAGTACTTC. Translated: CASSQDGQSASGRKTQYF.

Worth noting for this clonotype: Because the CDR3's place on the DNA is in doubt, the DNA is left out and the CDR3 is given as listed by TCRdb. This chain connects TRBV19 to TRBJ2-3; TRBD1, as called in the table, went unchecked against the DNA. The length of the CDR3 is 14 amino acids, counting both ends. Germline V lookup: CDR1 LNHDA, CDR2 SQIVND (reference sequence). The CDR3: CASSILAPTDTQYF.

The CDR3 DNA reads TGTGCCATCAGTGAGCGGGGCCGAGGTACAGATACGCAGTATTTT. Protein product: CAISERGRGTDTQYF. The chain carries TRBV10-3 and TRBJ2-3, with D perhaps given as TRBD1 or TRBD2 (5 bases each). This CDR3 has 15 amino acids. From germline, CDR1 is ENHRY and CDR2 SYGVKD. Trimming left V 2 bases short and J 3 bases short, with 12 bases between.

This clonotype was recorded at least ten times. The chain recombines TRBV30 with TRBJ2-2; D is undetermined. CDR1 and CDR2 (germline): GTSNPN, SVGIG (reference sequence). V was pared by 2 bases and J by 7 bases, with 11 bases between. This CDR3 spans 13 amino acids. CDR3 DNA sequence: TGTGCCTGGAGTTCCGACACCGACGGGGAGCTGTTTTTT. It is translated as CAWSSDTDGELFF.

This clonotype has only a few counts. The V call is TRBV7-3, the J call TRBJ2-2; D is unclear. This CDR3 has 15 amino acids. Germline V lookup: CDR1 SGHTA, CDR2 FQGTGA. Trimming stripped 5 bases from V and 6 bases from J, with 16 bases between. The CDR3 loop reads CASSGDKTVPGELFF. The DNA for the CDR3 is TGTGCCAGCAGCGGCGACAAGACCGTTCCCGGGGAGCTGTTTTTT.

This clonotype has ten or more counts. V gene TRBV20-1 combines with J gene TRBJ2-3; 9 bases line up with TRBD2. The ends lost 0 bases at V and 6 bases at J; junction bases unmatched: 10. This CDR3 spans 16 amino acids. Germline values: CDR1 DFQATT, CDR2 SNEGSKA (reference sequence). The CDR3 nucleotides read TGCAGTGCTAGAGATTCGGCTAGCGGGAAATGGGATACGCAGTATTTT. As protein: CSARDSASGKWDTQYF.

Concerning this clonotype itself: This clone may be a read error of a much larger clone one base away. The rearrangement joins TRBV5-6 to TRBJ2-1; TRBD2 matches 7 bases. The CDR3 is 14 residues long. Losses at the gene ends were 2 bases for V and 5 bases for J; bases not matched to a gene: 4. CDR1 SGHDT and CDR2 YYEEEE come from the germline V gene. The CDR3 reads CASSLMGLNNEQFF. The CDR3 bases are TGTGCCAGCAGCTTAATGGGACTAAACAATGAGCAGTTCTTC.

This clonotype was seen repeatedly, ten times or more. The rearrangement joins TRBV19 to TRBJ1-1; D ambiguous. Trimming cost V 4 bases and J 0 bases, with 21 bases left between them. Germline V lookup: CDR1 LNHDA, CDR2 SQIVND (reference sequence). This CDR3 is 18 amino acids long. CDR3 protein: CASSTAPWTAEVNTEAFF. The CDR3 coding sequence is TGTGCCAGTAGTACCGCACCATGGACCGCAGAGGTGAACACTGAAGCTTTCTTT.